This T cell receptor (beta chain) was retrieved from a study of beta chain features in type 1 diabetes. Notes on the study in general: PCR, the amplification step, might favor shorter templates, equally in patients and controls. Among patients with Type 1 diabetes, TCRB CDR3s were moderately but significantly shorter in every one of the four CD4+ subsets.

Trimming shortened V by 5 bases and J by 4 bases, and 14 bases separated the two germline ends. Looked up from germline, CDR1 is MDHEN and CDR2 is SYDVKM. The CDR3 is 14 amino acids. On this clone: The antigen is not known.

Investigators reverse transcribed all isolated RNA, so they sequenced expressed TCRB transcripts. Generated by immunoSEQ multiplex PCR, the TCRdb table keeps only in-frame clones and is missing some. The sample holds hundreds of thousands of clones, roughly 13% seen once. Purity exceeding 95% was reached by all sorted populations. The sequence came from a man aged 18 to 29 with type 1 diabetes. The specimen sequenced was naive CD4+ T cells from blood. The chain has TRBV28 and TRBJ1-1, with no clear D. The chain's CDR3 is CASSGVGGSTEAFF. Here the CDR3 DNA reads TGTGCCAGCAGTGGGGTCGGAGGGAGCACTGAAGCTTTCTTT.